This TCR beta chain was recorded in a study of T-cell memory formation after mild COVID-19. In the study overall: In these data, TCR clusters were largely donor specific. Findings and limits, study-wide: Whether day 37 second-wave clones are SARS-CoV-2-specific was not confirmed. Clones that got smaller from day 15 to 85 had even CD4/CD8, while clones growing later tipped toward CD4+.

This clonotype has only a few counts. Its antigen remains unidentified. Per germline, CDR1 SNHLY and CDR2 FYNNEI. The CDR3 has 13 residues. The trim removed 10 bases at V and 4 bases at J, leaving 9 bases unmatched. TCRdb passed the 5' RACE reads through MiXCR, listing each CDR3 protein once. Among 300,000 to 400,000 distinct CDR3 sequences listed, roughly an eighth were seen once. The sequence was obtained from a man younger than 35 who had mild COVID-19 (a few samples of this study predate the infection). Cell type and time point are not known. The sequencing sample was made of PBMCs or a T cell subset sorted from them (not recorded which). The chain recombines TRBV2 with TRBJ2-5, with 7 nucleotides matching TRBD1. In DNA form, the CDR3 reads TGTGCCACCATCGGGCCAGGGGGAGAGACCCAGTACTTC. Translated: CATIGPGGETQYF.